Presented here are 32 T cell receptor beta chains from one specimen sequenced in a study of blood T cells in healthy people across ages. For the second PCR, which ran for about 7 to 12 cycles, a sample-barcoded 5' primer and a J-beta primer mix were used. TCRdb re-analysed the 5' RACE reads in MiXCR, keeping a single row per CDR3 protein. This sample has 700,000 to 850,000 distinct CDR3 sequences, with about 48% found just once. The sample taken for sequencing was blood. These receptors came from an elderly man in good health.

The chain is built from TRBV6-5 and TRBJ1-6, with 8 bases matching TRBD1. This CDR3 has 18 residues. Germline loops: CDR1 MNHEY, CDR2 SVGAGI. The J segment lost 10 bases and the V segment lost 5 bases, leaving 19 bases of the junction unmatched. The CDR3: CASSLQGGRGRTGSPLHF. CDR3 coding DNA: TGTGCCAGCAGTCTACAGGGGGGTAGGGGCCGCACGGGGTCACCCCTCCACTTT.

DNA for the CDR3: TGTGCCAGCAGCTTGGGTAGGGGTGGGAGTGATACGCAGTATTTT. This sequence encodes CASSLGRGGSDTQYF. The chain carries TRBV7-2 and TRBJ2-3, with D possibly called TRBD1 or TRBD2 (5 bases each). The germline V and J ends were trimmed by 3 bases and 6 bases, with 16 bases remaining between them. The germline V gene encodes CDR1 SGHTA and CDR2 FQGNSA. The length of the CDR3 is 15 residues.

The CDR3 coding sequence is TGTGCCAGCAGCTTAGTTCACGGCGGAATTGCTAGCACAGATACGCAGTATTTT. It encodes CASSLVHGGIASTDTQYF. V gene TRBV7-2 combines with J gene TRBJ2-3; D uncertain. The CDR3 runs 18 residues. V lost 1 base and J lost 0, with 17 bases in between. Germline V lookup: CDR1 SGHTA, CDR2 FQGNSA.

This rearrangement joins TRBV3-1 to TRBJ1-4; D is unresolved. V lost 3 bases and J 5 bases, leaving 7 bases between the germline ends. The germline gives CDR1 LGHDT, CDR2 YNNKEL (reference sequence). The CDR3 is 13 residues long. CDR3 region: CASSQDPNEKLFF. CDR3 coding DNA: TGTGCCAGCAGCCAGGATCCCAATGAAAAACTGTTTTTT.

This clonotype has only a few counts. The chain joins TRBV4-2 to TRBJ2-7; D possibly corresponds to TRBD2 (6 bases). The germline CDR1 and CDR2 sequences are LGHNA and YNFKEQ. The CDR3 is made up of 15 amino acids. V was clipped by 1 base and J by 2 bases, with 12 bases between them. CDR3 nucleotides: TGTGCCAGCAGCCAAGTCTGGGACTCCCCCTACGAGCAGTACTTC. This translates into CASSQVWDSPYEQYF.

This clonotype turned up a few times. This chain connects TRBV11-2 to TRBJ2-5; D is uncertain. CDR1 is SGHAT and CDR2 is FQNNGV in the germline V gene. V was pared by 3 bases and J by 4 bases, with 9 bases between. CDR3 length equals 13 residues. The CDR3 DNA follows: TGTGCCAGCAGCTTCGGGTCTACAGAGACCCAGTACTTC. It is translated as CASSFGSTETQYF.

This clonotype was detected only a few times. The V and J genes are TRBV6-2 or TRBV6-3 and TRBJ1-2; 8 nucleotides match TRBD1. The V gene's germline CDR1 is MNHEY and CDR2 SVGEGT. Unmatched junction bases numbered 11, after V lost 6 bases and J lost 5 bases. The CDR3 consists of 15 residues. The CDR3 reads CASRPHGQGAYGYTF. In DNA, the CDR3 is TGTGCCAGCAGGCCCCACGGACAGGGCGCGTATGGCTACACCTTC.

The chain couples TRBV12-3 or TRBV12-4 to TRBJ2-3, with D perhaps matching TRBD2 (5 bases). With 5 bases removed from V and 13 bases from J, the gap between germline ends came to 13 bases. The CDR3 extends over 11 amino acids. The DNA for the CDR3 is TGTGCCAGCAGTCCACTGGAGGTGAAGTATTTT. This translates into CASSPLEVKYF.

The chain links TRBV9 to TRBJ2-3; D tentatively fits TRBD1 or TRBD2 (5 bases each). CDR3 size: 14 residues. CDR1 is SGDLS and CDR2 is YYNGEE in the germline V gene. V lost 2 bases to trimming and J lost 14 bases, with 21 bases between them. The CDR3 region is CASSVGGEGRYAYF. CDR3 nucleotide sequence: TGTGCCAGCAGCGTTGGGGGAGAAGGACGATACGCGTATTTT.

The gene calls are TRBV5-1 and TRBJ2-1; 7 bases align to TRBD2. With 0 bases clipped from V and 10 bases from J, the junction kept 13 bases outside the gene matches. Germline-derived CDR1 and CDR2 are SGHRS and YFSETQ. This CDR3 spans 16 amino acids. CDR3 sequence reads: CASSLVSRDYPWEQFF. The CDR3, as DNA: TGCGCCAGCAGCTTGGTATCCCGGGACTACCCTTGGGAGCAGTTCTTC.

Of note for this clonotype: One junction end disagrees with the germline gene, perhaps due to a read error. The chain recombines TRBV7-2 with TRBJ2-7; D is possibly TRBD1 or TRBD2 (5 bases each). Germline V gene lookup returns CDR1 SGHTA and CDR2 FQGNSA. CDR3 size: 14 residues. CDR3 region: CASSVAQGFGEQYF. CDR3 nucleotide sequence: TGTGCCAGCAGCGTAGCGCAGGGTTTCGGCGAGCAGTACTTC.

V and J are TRBV5-1 and TRBJ2-5; D unresolved. The CDR3 runs to 17 residues. Germline CDR1 and CDR2: SGHRS and YFSETQ. V lost 0 bases and J lost 2, with 17 bases in between. CDR3 nucleotide sequence: TGCGCCAGCAGCTTGGGTGAACGGGTTCTAGGGCAAGAGACCCAGTACTTC. This gives the protein CASSLGERVLGQETQYF.

This clonotype came up a few times. The chain couples TRBV3-1 to TRBJ2-5, with TRBD2 matching 12 bases. The V segment lost 7 bases and the J segment 5 bases; nucleotides outside the gene matches: 8. The CDR3 totals 15 residues. Germline CDR1 is LGHDT and CDR2 is YNNKEL (reference sequence). The CDR3 sequence: CASTRLAGVWETQYF. CDR3 DNA: TGTGCCAGCACCCGACTAGCGGGAGTGTGGGAGACCCAGTACTTC.

This chain joins TRBV3-1 and TRBJ2-3, with 12 bases aligning to TRBD2. The ends lost 6 bases at V and 4 bases at J; junction bases unmatched: 8. The CDR3 consists of 16 residues. Germline CDR1 is LGHDT and CDR2 is YNNKEL (reference sequence). The CDR3 bases are TGTGCCAGCAGTTCAACTCTAGCGGGGGGGGCAGATACGCAGTATTTT. It yields the protein CASSSTLAGGADTQYF.

This clonotype has just a few counts. This chain connects TRBV7-6 to TRBJ1-4; D not resolved. The CDR3 totals 11 residues. Germline loops: CDR1 SGHVS, CDR2 FNYEAQ. Between the trimmed V and J ends, which lost 5 bases and 8 bases, there was a span of 6 bases. CDR3 amino acids: CASSRGEKLFF. CDR3 DNA sequence: TGTGCCAGCAGCCGTGGAGAAAAACTGTTTTTT.

This clonotype appeared a few times. This sequence joins TRBV20-1 and TRBJ2-7, with TRBD2 identical over 10 bases. V lost 6 bases to trimming and J lost 2 bases; unmatched junction nucleotides: 7. This CDR3 has 14 amino acids. CDR1 and CDR2 from the germline V gene are DFQATT and SNEGSKA (reference sequence). CDR3 loop: CSAPTSGVTYEQYF. CDR3 DNA: TGCAGTGCGCCTACTAGCGGGGTAACCTACGAGCAGTACTTC.

The chain carries TRBV5-1 and TRBJ1-1; TRBD1 matches at 8 bases. The germline V gene has CDR1 SGHRS and CDR2 YFSETQ. CDR3 size: 15 residues. V was clipped by 2 bases and J by 3 bases; unmatched bases: 6. In DNA form, the CDR3 reads TGCGCCAGCAGCTTCTCAGGACAGGGTGACACTGAAGCTTTCTTT. Protein product: CASSFSGQGDTEAFF.

The V and J genes are TRBV3-1 and TRBJ2-4; 12 bases match TRBD2. Germline loops: CDR1 LGHDT, CDR2 YNNKEL (reference sequence). After removal of 0 bases from V and 13 bases from J, the junction contained 13 bases not matched to a gene. The CDR3 contains 17 residues. CDR3 DNA: TGTGCCAGCAGCCAAGATGGGAGACTAGCGGGAGTAAGGGAGCAGTACTTC. Protein sequence: CASSQDGRLAGVREQYF.

The table lists this clonotype with many counts. V is TRBV9 and J is TRBJ2-3, with D perhaps being TRBD1 or TRBD2 (5 bases each). V was cut by 3 bases and J by 7 bases, with 15 bases left in between. This CDR3 region has 14 residues. CDR1 and CDR2 from the germline V gene are SGDLS and YYNGEE. The CDR3 is CASSAGSWGNTQYF. Here the CDR3 DNA reads TGTGCCAGCAGCGCTGGGTCTTGGGGGAATACGCAGTATTTT.

The chain joins TRBV2 to TRBJ2-2, with D maybe TRBD2 (5 bases). The CDR3 is made up of 16 amino acids. The ends were cut back, 6 bases at V and 5 bases at J, with 19 bases in the middle. Germline CDR1 SNHLY, CDR2 FYNNEI. CDR3 protein: CASRTHLGAGTGELFF. CDR3 nucleotide sequence: TGTGCCAGCAGGACCCACCTGGGAGCTGGGACCGGGGAGCTGTTTTTT.

The V gene is TRBV20-1, the J gene TRBJ2-4; TRBD2 aligns across 10 bases. The J call is uncertain, as TRBJ2-7 better fits the DNA end. Germline V gene data show CDR1 as DFQATT and CDR2 as SNEGSKA (reference sequence). The CDR3 is 13 residues long. The CDR3 region is CSASPSGGYEQYF. DNA for the CDR3: TGCAGTGCGTCTCCTAGCGGGGGTTACGAGCAGTACTTC.

CDR3 sequence: CASSSSRRQETQYF. The CDR3 DNA reads TGTGCCAGCAGCTCTAGCAGGAGGCAGGAGACCCAGTACTTC. The genes are TRBV7-9 and TRBJ2-7; D may be TRBD2 (5 bases). Judging by the DNA end, TRBJ2-5 fits better; the J call may be wrong. The CDR3 is 14 amino acids. Germline values: CDR1 SEHNR, CDR2 FQNEAQ (reference sequence).

The chain joins TRBV15 to TRBJ2-5; no reliable D call. Per germline, CDR1 LNHNV and CDR2 YYDKDF (reference sequence). There are 15 residues in the CDR3. V lost 3 bases and J 1 base, leaving 12 bases between the germline ends. CDR3 nucleotides: TGTGCCACCAGCAGCCACGAGGATAGCCAAGAGACCCAGTACTTC. It specifies CATSSHEDSQETQYF. The full variable domain, in which reference TRBV15 and TRBJ2-5 provide the parts outside the CDR3, is DAMVIQNPRYQVTQFGKPVTLSCSQTLNHNVMYWYQQKSSQAPKLLFHYYDKDFNNEADTPDNFQSRRPNTSFCFLDIRSPGLGDTAMYLCATSSHEDSQETQYFGPGTRLLVL.

The chain recombines TRBV27 with TRBJ2-3; no clear D. Trimming removed 0 bases at V and 14 bases at J, with 15 bases between. Per the germline V gene, CDR1 is MNHEY and CDR2 is SMNVEV (reference sequence). CDR3 length: 13 amino acids. This CDR3 is CASSLSWNRYAYF. The DNA of the CDR3 is TGTGCCAGCAGTTTATCATGGAACAGATACGCGTATTTT.

V gene TRBV5-1 combines with J gene TRBJ1-4; the D gene is possibly TRBD1 (6 bases). This CDR3 contains 14 residues. V was cut by 0 bases and J by 7 bases, with 10 bases left in between. Germline CDR1 reads SGHRS; CDR2 reads YFSETQ. The CDR3, as DNA: TGCGCCAGCAGCTTGGAAGGGGGAGGTGAAAAACTGTTTTTT. Translating it yields CASSLEGGGEKLFF.

This chain connects TRBV20-1 to TRBJ2-7; D is possibly TRBD1 or TRBD2 (6 bases each). Germline values: CDR1 DFQATT, CDR2 SNEGSKA (reference sequence). CDR3 length: 14 residues. V lost 3 bases and J lost 2, with 14 bases in between. The CDR3 coding sequence is TGCAGTGCTAGTTCCCAGGGGAGGACCTACGAGCAGTACTTC. Translating gives CSASSQGRTYEQYF.

The chain combines TRBV29-1 with TRBJ2-1, with TRBD2 identical over 8 bases. There are 14 residues in the CDR3. Trimming removed 7 bases from V and 9 bases from J; junction bases left unmatched: 14. The germline V gene encodes CDR1 SQVTM and CDR2 ANQGSEA. The CDR3 here is CSAIGTGGPGEQFF. Written as DNA, the CDR3 is TGCAGCGCGATAGGGACGGGAGGGCCGGGTGAGCAGTTCTTC.

The gene calls are TRBV7-8 and TRBJ2-5, with 7 nucleotides matching TRBD1. Germline assignment: CDR1 SGHVS and CDR2 FQNEAQ. The CDR3 is 16 residues long. V lost 2 bases to trimming and J lost 11 bases; unmatched junction nucleotides: 17. CDR3 sequence: CASSLNTGTDAYGQYF. The CDR3 DNA follows: TGTGCCAGCAGCTTAAACACCGGGACAGACGCCTACGGGCAGTACTTC.

This clonotype occurred a few times. The gene calls are TRBV6-2 or TRBV6-3 and TRBJ2-1; the D gene is possibly TRBD1 (6 bases). This CDR3 has 14 amino acids. The germline V and J ends were trimmed by 4 bases and 8 bases, with 15 bases remaining between them. The germline gives CDR1 MNHEY, CDR2 SVGEGT. The CDR3 loop is CASSSGTLRDEQFF. CDR3 coding DNA: TGTGCCAGCAGTTCCGGGACACTCCGCGATGAGCAGTTCTTC.

This clonotype showed up just a few times. J is TRBJ2-5 and V is TRBV13, with 10 positions matching TRBD1. This CDR3 contains 16 residues. Germline V gene lookup returns CDR1 PRHDT and CDR2 FYEKMQ (reference sequence). The trim removed 6 bases at V and 2 bases at J, leaving 9 bases unmatched. The CDR3 DNA sequence: TGTGCCAGCAGGCCCCCGGGACAGGGGCGTCAAGAGACCCAGTACTTC. Translated: CASRPPGQGRQETQYF.

The rearrangement uses TRBV7-6 and TRBJ2-4, with a tentative D call TRBD1 (6 bases). The J call is doubtful: the DNA matches TRBJ2-5 better. From germline, CDR1 is SGHVS and CDR2 FNYEAQ. The CDR3 sequence is 15 residues long. CDR3 residues: CASSGGQRLRETQYF. The CDR3 region has the DNA TGTGCCAGCAGCGGCGGACAGCGTCTCCGAGAGACCCAGTACTTC.

This chain connects TRBV10-3 to TRBJ1-2; D gene unclear. Germline CDR1 reads ENHRY; CDR2 reads SYGVKD. The CDR3 consists of 12 residues. The V end lost 4 bases, the J end lost 7 bases, and 10 bases lay between the germline ends. The CDR3 spells CAISGEAVGYTF. DNA for the CDR3: TGTGCCATCAGTGGGGAGGCAGTTGGCTACACCTTC.